The 24 T cell receptor beta chains listed next were all sequenced from one sample in a study of blood T cell repertoires in COVID-19. Profiling relied on immunoSEQ multiplex PCR, and the TCRdb table lists in-frame clones only, not all of them. The sample carries roughly 250,000 clones, approximately 90% recorded once. Sequencing was carried out using PBMCs or T cells enriched from blood (not recorded which). Every receptor here comes from a woman aged 18-29 years who had recovered from COVID-19.

As concerns this clone: The junction does not match germline at one end; this may be a read error. The V gene is TRBV7-7, the J gene TRBJ2-7; 8 bases align to TRBD1. CDR3 length: 13 residues. Germline lookup yields CDR1 SSHAT and CDR2 FNYEAQ (reference sequence). The CDR3 DNA is TGTGCTAGCAGCCCAGACAGGGGAAGCGAGCAGTACTTC. As protein: CASSPDRGSEQYF.

Written as DNA, the CDR3 is TGTGCCAGCAGCCTATACCTTAGCAATCAGCCCCAGCATTTT. Its protein product is CASSLYLSNQPQHF. The chain carries TRBV5-4 and TRBJ1-5; D is uncertain. Trimming took off 4 bases at V and 0 bases at J, with 8 bases between the two ends. This CDR3 is 14 amino acids long. CDR1 and CDR2 from the germline V gene are SGHNT and YYREEE (reference sequence).

This clone was recorded once. The chain couples TRBV12-5 to TRBJ2-2; 13 bases match TRBD2. The CDR3 is 20 amino acids. Looked up from germline, CDR1 is LGHNT and CDR2 is FRNRAP. V shed 7 bases and J 4 bases; nucleotides not matched to a gene: 18. CDR3 sequence: CASATGLAGAPGWGTGELFF. CDR3 nucleotide sequence: TGTGCTAGTGCTACAGGACTAGCGGGGGCCCCCGGGTGGGGCACCGGGGAGCTGTTTTTT.

The chain combines TRBV10-3 with TRBJ1-4; a weak D match, TRBD1 (6 bases). The V end lost 0 bases, the J end lost 7 bases, and 18 bases lay between the germline ends. The CDR3 spans 17 residues. Looked up from germline, CDR1 is ENHRY and CDR2 is SYGVKD. The CDR3 DNA reads TGTGCCATCAGTGAGTCGCCTACCAGGGGTCCGGGTGAAAAACTGTTTTTT. The encoded protein is CAISESPTRGPGEKLFF.

This clone was detected once. The V and J genes are TRBV5-8 and TRBJ2-1, with a tentative D call TRBD2 (5 bases). V was clipped by 5 bases and J by 3 bases, with 12 bases between them. The CDR3 runs 14 residues. CDR1 and CDR2 (germline): SGHTS, YDEGEE. CDR3 coding DNA: TGTGCCAGCAGGAATCGGGGAAACTACAATGAGCAGTTCTTC. Protein: CASRNRGNYNEQFF.

The chain has TRBV28 and TRBJ2-7, with 7 nucleotides matching TRBD2. CDR3 length: 17 residues. With 5 bases clipped from V and 4 bases from J, the junction kept 17 bases outside the gene matches. Per germline, CDR1 MDHEN and CDR2 SYDVKM. This chain's CDR3 is CASSPWLKSSGVYEQYF. CDR3 nucleotides: TGTGCCAGCAGTCCCTGGCTTAAGTCTAGCGGTGTTTACGAGCAGTACTTC.

This chain joins TRBV7-9 and TRBJ1-2, with D possibly being TRBD1 (5 bases). The CDR3 has 16 residues. Trimming stripped 1 base from V and 8 bases from J, with 20 bases between. CDR1 and CDR2 from the germline V gene are SEHNR and FQNEAQ (reference sequence). CDR3 DNA: TGTGCCAGCAGCTTAGGGGCCGCCAGGGAGGTGAGGGGCTACACCTTC. This gives the protein CASSLGAAREVRGYTF.

The genes are TRBV3-1 (or the pseudogene TRBV3-2) and TRBJ2-5; a possible D gene is TRBD2 (5 bases). This CDR3 comprises 15 residues. The V end was cut by 2 bases, the J end by 3 bases, with 13 bases between. From germline, CDR1 is LGHDT and CDR2 YNNKEL (reference sequence). The CDR3 region has the DNA TGTGCCAGCAGCCAATATTTTGACGGGAAAGAGACCCAGTACTTC. Translating gives CASSQYFDGKETQYF.

This chain links TRBV5-1 with TRBJ2-1, with 9 bases fitting TRBD1. The trim removed 3 bases at V and 7 bases at J, leaving 5 bases unmatched. Germline V gene sequence: CDR1 SGHRS, CDR2 YFSETQ. The CDR3 contains 14 residues. Written as DNA, the CDR3 is TGCGCCAGCAGCTCGGGGGACAGGGTTAATGAGCAGTTCTTC. Translation gives CASSSGDRVNEQFF. Together with reference TRBV5-1 and TRBJ2-1, the CDR3 gives the full variable domain: KAGVTQTPRYLIKTRGQQVTLSCSPISGHRSVSWYQQTPGQGLQFLFEYFSETQRNKGNFPGRFSGRQFSNSRSEMNVSTLELGDSALYLCASSSGDRVNEQFFGPGTRLTVL.

This chain links TRBV5-1 with TRBJ2-1; tentative D call: TRBD1 (6 bases). The CDR3 is 15 residues long. Deletions cut 2 bases from V and 8 bases from J, with 17 bases between. The germline CDR1 and CDR2 sequences are SGHRS and YFSETQ. DNA for the CDR3: TGCGCCAGCAGCTTCCAGGGGCCCCCTCTGGATGAGCAGTTCTTC. Protein product: CASSFQGPPLDEQFF.

V gene TRBV4-1 combines with J gene TRBJ2-7; no definite D call. The CDR3 sequence is 15 residues long. Germline V gives CDR1 MGHRA, CDR2 YSYEKL. V was cut by 4 bases and J by 1 base, with 14 bases left in between. The CDR3 DNA reads as TGCGCCAGCAGCCGACCAAACGCCAGGTCCTACGAGCAGTACTTC. Encoded protein: CASSRPNARSYEQYF.

J is TRBJ2-3 and V is TRBV28; D perhaps matches TRBD2 (5 bases). This CDR3 is 15 amino acids long. V was clipped by 6 bases and J by 0 bases, with 13 bases between them. Germline lookup yields CDR1 MDHEN and CDR2 SYDVKM. Written as DNA, the CDR3 is TGTGCCAGCAGCCCTGGGGAGACTAGCACAGATACGCAGTATTTT. This encodes CASSPGETSTDTQYF.

V is TRBV5-1 and J is TRBJ1-2, with D possibly being TRBD1 (6 bases). Germline loops: CDR1 SGHRS, CDR2 YFSETQ. The CDR3 sequence is 13 residues long. V gave up 4 bases and J gave up 3 bases, with 10 bases separating them. CDR3: CASSRGGDYGYTF. The CDR3 bases are TGCGCCAGCAGCAGAGGGGGGGACTATGGCTACACCTTC.

The V and J genes are TRBV5-6 and TRBJ1-2, with D perhaps TRBD1 (5 bases). Per the germline V gene, CDR1 is SGHDT and CDR2 is YYEEEE. The V end lost 4 bases, the J end lost 6 bases, and 16 bases lay between the germline ends. The CDR3 has 14 residues. The CDR3 sequence is CASSPQLWGDGYTF. The CDR3 DNA reads as TGTGCCAGCAGCCCCCAGTTGTGGGGGGATGGCTACACCTTC.

The chain uses TRBV10-2 and TRBJ1-5; no definite D call. Trimming took 4 bases from V and 4 from J, leaving 8 bases between them. CDR3 length: 13 residues. Per germline, CDR1 WSHSY and CDR2 SAAADI. The CDR3 nucleotides are TGCGCCAGCAGTGTCCGGGGAAATCAGCCCCAGCATTTT. Translation gives CASSVRGNQPQHF.

The chain recombines TRBV27 with TRBJ1-1; 8 positions match TRBD1. The trim removed 5 bases at V and 4 bases at J, leaving 9 bases unmatched. CDR1 and CDR2 from the germline V gene are MNHEY and SMNVEV (reference sequence). This CDR3 is built from 15 residues. CDR3 amino acids: CASSARGPASTEAFF. The DNA for the CDR3 is TGTGCCAGCAGTGCCAGGGGGCCCGCGAGCACTGAAGCTTTCTTT.

The chain has TRBV3-1 (or the pseudogene TRBV3-2) and TRBJ1-5, with 7 bases matching TRBD1. The V gene end was trimmed by 4 bases and the J gene end by 5 bases; junction bases not matched to a gene: 8. The CDR3 loop spans 15 amino acids. Germline V gene data show CDR1 as LGHDT and CDR2 as YNNKEL (reference sequence). CDR3 coding DNA: TGTGCCAGCAGCCCCAGGGGGTGGAATTATCAGCCCCAGCATTTT. Amino acids: CASSPRGWNYQPQHF.

This chain uses TRBV5-8 with TRBJ2-3; 7 bases are shared with TRBD1. The V gene's germline CDR1 is SGHTS and CDR2 YDEGEE. With 4 bases clipped from V and 6 bases from J, the junction kept 14 bases outside the gene matches. The CDR3 sequence is 16 residues long. This chain's CDR3 is CASSPRTGVSEDTQYF. Here the CDR3 DNA reads TGTGCCAGCAGCCCCCGGACAGGCGTGTCCGAGGATACGCAGTATTTT.

The gene calls are TRBV11-2 and TRBJ1-6, with D perhaps matching TRBD1 (5 bases). The CDR3 is made up of 15 amino acids. CDR1 is SGHAT, CDR2 FQNNGV, per germline. V gave up 2 bases and J gave up 9 bases, with 14 bases separating them. CDR3 nucleotides: TGTGCCAGCAGCTTATCAAGGGGCCAAGGTTCACCCCTCCACTTT. It specifies CASSLSRGQGSPLHF. The variable domain in full, completed from reference TRBV11-2 and TRBJ1-6, reads EAGVAQSPRYKIIEKRQSVAFWCNPISGHATLYWYQQILGQGPKLLIQFQNNGVVDDSQLPKDRFSAERLKGVDSTLKIQPAKLEDSAVYLCASSLSRGQGSPLHFGNGTRLTVT.

The chain uses TRBV5-1 and TRBJ2-3, with D possibly matching TRBD2 (6 bases). Germline-derived CDR1 and CDR2 are SGHRS and YFSETQ. Trimming shortened V by 4 bases and J by 5 bases, and 14 bases separated the two germline ends. The CDR3 consists of 14 residues. The CDR3 is CASSIGTPRDTQYF. DNA for the CDR3: TGCGCCAGCAGCATTGGGACTCCTCGAGATACGCAGTATTTT. Filled out from reference TRBV5-1 and TRBJ2-3, the complete variable domain reads KAGVTQTPRYLIKTRGQQVTLSCSPISGHRSVSWYQQTPGQGLQFLFEYFSETQRNKGNFPGRFSGRQFSNSRSEMNVSTLELGDSALYLCASSIGTPRDTQYFGPGTRLTVL.

The chain links TRBV28 to TRBJ1-5; possible D gene TRBD1, 6 bases. The V and J ends lost 6 bases and 6 bases respectively, with 18 bases between them. Germline V gene lookup returns CDR1 MDHEN and CDR2 SYDVKM. The CDR3 is 15 amino acids. The CDR3 here is CASSLEGTGIQPQHF. In DNA form, the CDR3 reads TGTGCCAGCAGCCTCGAGGGTACAGGGATTCAGCCCCAGCATTTT.

The chain recombines TRBV5-1 with TRBJ1-1; D uncertain. This CDR3 contains 15 residues. Germline V gene data show CDR1 as SGHRS and CDR2 as YFSETQ. V lost 2 bases and J 0 bases, leaving 11 bases between the germline ends. CDR3 nucleotide sequence: TGCGCCAGCAGCTTAGCCGGAGCCATGAACACTGAAGCTTTCTTT. Its protein product is CASSLAGAMNTEAFF.

The chain employs TRBV27 and TRBJ2-4; 8 positions match TRBD1. Looked up from germline, CDR1 is MNHEY and CDR2 is SMNVEV (reference sequence). J lost 3 bases, V lost 6 bases, and 4 bases had no gene match. The CDR3 runs 14 residues. This CDR3 is CASSYRGDKNIQYF. The CDR3 DNA reads TGTGCCAGCAGCTACAGGGGGGACAAAAACATTCAGTACTTC.

This chain connects TRBV6-2 or TRBV6-3 to TRBJ2-3, with 11 positions matching TRBD2. J lost 4 bases, V lost 0 bases, and 6 bases had no gene match. Germline V gene data show CDR1 as MNHEY and CDR2 as SVGEGT. The CDR3 is made up of 17 amino acids. For the CDR3, the DNA is TGTGCCAGCAGTTACTCGTTAGCGGGGGGGCAATCAGATACGCAGTATTTT. It codes for CASSYSLAGGQSDTQYF.